These T cell receptor beta chains were read from a single sample in a study of cytomegalovirus exposure and HLA in healthy donors. Here immunoSEQ multiplex PCR was the method, and the copy in TCRdb shows in-frame clones only, minus some. Counted here are roughly 130,000 clones, roughly 78% occurring once; the ten biggest clones make up under 3.5%. Sequencing was done on a sample of PBMCs. The receptor set was obtained from a male donor in good health and CMV-seronegative. The CDR3 runs from the conserved cysteine through the conserved F or W. A D gene is named only where the DNA matches it firmly. Clone size, where shown, is once, few, many, or a class for clones that have expanded.

v_call	j_call	d_call	clone_size	cdr3_aa	cdr3_nt
TRBV7-9	TRBJ1-1	-	-	CSSSLGFQGGEAFF	TGTTCCAGCAGCTTAGGGTTTCAGGGTGGTGAAGCTTTCTTT
TRBV28	TRBJ1-5	TRBD1	few	CASNTQGVGQPQHF	TGTGCCAGCAATACACAGGGGGTAGGTCAGCCCCAGCATTTT
TRBV14	TRBJ1-1	TRBD1	-	CASSLRTGGFAEAFF	TGTGCCAGCAGTCTCCGGACAGGGGGATTCGCTGAAGCTTTCTTT
TRBV5-1	TRBJ1-1	TRBD1	-	CASSLRDRGKTEAFF	TGCGCCAGCAGCCTCCGGGACAGGGGTAAGACTGAAGCTTTCTTT
TRBV20-1	TRBJ2-3	-	-	CSARRRDTQYF	TGCAGTGCTAGGCGGAGGGATACGCAGTATTTT
TRBV5-1	TRBJ1-1	-	-	CASSLMGGFTEAFF	TGCGCCAGCAGCTTGATGGGGGGGTTCACTGAAGCTTTCTTT
TRBV6-1	TRBJ1-2	TRBD1	-	CASSATGAHYGYTF	TGTGCCAGCAGTGCGACAGGGGCCCACTATGGCTACACCTTC
TRBV7-2	TRBJ2-7	-	few	CASSLGEGTSHEQYF	TGTGCCAGCAGCTTAGGAGAGGGAACGAGTCACGAGCAGTACTTC
TRBV5-1	TRBJ2-7	TRBD2	-	CASSLELAASYEQYF	TGCGCCAGCAGCTTGGAACTAGCGGCCTCCTACGAGCAGTACTTC
TRBV7-8	TRBJ2-2	-	-	CASSLASVNTGELFF	TGTGCCAGCAGCTTAGCATCAGTCAACACCGGGGAGCTGTTTTTT
TRBV7-2	TRBJ2-3	-	-	CASSDGGSYTQYF	TGTGCCAGCAGCGATGGGGGCTCTTATACGCAGTATTTT
TRBV19	TRBJ2-5	TRBD1	-	CASSRQGQETQYF	TGTGCCAGTAGTCGACAGGGCCAAGAGACCCAGTACTTC
TRBV6-4	TRBJ2-5	TRBD2	-	CASSEGGGARETQYF	TGTGCCAGCAGTGAAGGCGGGGGGGCCAGGGAGACCCAGTACTTC
TRBV13	TRBJ2-1	-	-	CASSSRHRDEQFF	TGTGCCAGCAGCTCCAGACACAGGGATGAGCAGTTCTTC
TRBV21-1	TRBJ2-7	-	once	CASSPKISCRYF	TGTGCCAGCAGCCCCAAAATCTCCTGTAGGTACTTC
TRBV13	TRBJ2-5	TRBD1	-	CASSPDREETQYF	TGTGCCAGCAGCCCTGACAGGGAAGAGACCCAGTACTTC
TRBV5-6	TRBJ2-1	-	-	CASSLGRGAYNEQFF	TGTGCCAGCAGCTTGGGCAGGGGCGCCTACAATGAGCAGTTCTTC
TRBV30	TRBJ2-7	-	-	CAWSEMSEQYF	TGTGCCTGGAGTGAAATGAGCGAGCAGTACTTC
TRBV6-1	TRBJ1-2	TRBD1	-	CASRDRGYGYTF	TGTGCCAGCAGGGACAGGGGCTATGGCTACACCTTC
TRBV6-1	TRBJ1-1	TRBD1	-	CASSDGQGRVYTEAFF	TGTGCCAGCAGTGACGGACAGGGGAGGGTATACACTGAAGCTTTCTTT
TRBV19	TRBJ1-2	-	few	CASSIQGPYGYTF	TGTGCCAGTAGTATACAGGGGCCCTATGGCTACACCTTC
TRBV5-1	TRBJ2-7	-	-	CASSWMDSSYEQYF	TGCGCCAGCAGCTGGATGGACTCCTCCTACGAGCAGTACTTC
TRBV6-6	TRBJ1-1	-	-	CASSVKQGMNTEAFF	TGTGCCAGCAGCGTGAAACAGGGCATGAACACTGAAGCTTTCTTT
TRBV7-2	TRBJ2-7	TRBD1	-	CASSLRTGSTSYEQYF	TGTGCCAGCAGCCTTCGGACAGGCTCGACCTCCTACGAGCAGTACTTC
TRBV6-1	TRBJ1-5	TRBD1	few	CASSEAEGTGNQPQHF	TGTGCCAGCAGTGAAGCGGAGGGGACAGGCAATCAGCCCCAGCATTTT
TRBV12-5	TRBJ1-1	-	-	CASGLGGTEAFF	TGTGCTAGTGGTTTGGGGGGGACAGAAGCTTTCTTT
TRBV29-1	TRBJ2-1	-	once	CSVDSENEQFF	TGCAGCGTTGATTCCGAGAATGAGCAGTTCTTC
TRBV29-1	TRBJ1-1	-	-	CSAHRSSNTEAFF	TGCAGCGCACACAGGTCCTCGAACACTGAAGCTTTCTTT
TRBV30	TRBJ2-2	-	-	CAWSWGPGELFF	TGTGCCTGGAGTTGGGGGCCCGGGGAGCTGTTTTTT
TRBV30	TRBJ2-4	TRBD1	-	CAWSEQGVDSQYF	TGTGCCTGGAGTGAACAGGGGGTGGACAGTCAGTACTTC
TRBV27	TRBJ2-1	TRBD2	-	CASSLPASGRAEQFF	TGTGCCAGCAGTTTACCGGCTAGCGGGAGGGCGGAGCAGTTCTTC
TRBV29-1	TRBJ1-1	-	once	CSVRRANTEAFF	TGCAGCGTTCGCAGGGCGAACACTGAAGCTTTCTTT
TRBV30	TRBJ2-7	TRBD1	-	CAWTGTGDYEQYF	TGTGCCTGGACTGGGACAGGAGACTACGAGCAGTACTTC
TRBV14	TRBJ1-3	-	-	CASSPGLTGNTIYF	TGTGCCAGCAGCCCGGGACTTACTGGAAACACCATATATTTT
TRBV7-6	TRBJ2-5	TRBD1	-	CASSQPRGPETQYF	TGTGCCAGCAGCCAACCGAGGGGGCCGGAGACCCAGTACTTC
TRBV27	TRBJ1-5	TRBD1	-	CASRSDRAGQPQHF	TGTGCCAGCAGAAGCGACAGGGCAGGTCAGCCCCAGCATTTT
TRBV7-9	TRBJ2-2	TRBD1	once	CASRVPGQGFTGELFF	TGTGCCAGCAGGGTGCCAGGACAGGGGTTCACCGGGGAGCTGTTTTTT
TRBV5-6	TRBJ1-6	TRBD1	-	CASSLRTGAFNSPLHF	TGTGCCAGCAGCTTGCGAACAGGGGCCTTTAATTCACCCCTCCACTTT
TRBV19	TRBJ2-7	TRBD1	-	CATQDRNYEQYF	TGTGCCACCCAGGACAGGAACTACGAGCAGTACTTC
TRBV30	TRBJ2-1	-	-	CAWRARGGNHNEQFF	TGTGCCTGGAGGGCTAGGGGGGGAAACCACAATGAGCAGTTCTTC
TRBV5-1	TRBJ2-5	TRBD2	-	CASALSGGAETQYF	TGCGCCAGCGCCTTAAGCGGGGGGGCAGAGACCCAGTACTTC
TRBV4-3	TRBJ2-7	TRBD1	-	CASSQGDRGPYEQYF	TGCGCCAGCAGCCAAGGGGACAGGGGGCCTTACGAGCAGTACTTC
TRBV11-2	TRBJ1-2	-	-	CASSPLDRGGGYTF	TGTGCCAGCAGCCCCTTGGACAGAGGAGGTGGCTACACCTTC
TRBV21-1	TRBJ1-5	-	-	CASSLRRQGLEESNQPQHF	TGTGCCAGCAGCCTCAGGCGGCAGGGTTTGGAAGAGTCCAATCAGCCCCAGCATTTT
TRBV28	TRBJ2-6	-	-	CASNGPGGANVLTF	TGTGCCAGCAATGGGCCAGGCGGGGCCAACGTCCTGACTTTC
TRBV4-1	TRBJ2-2	-	few	CASSQLRRDRPNTGELFF	TGCGCCAGCAGCCAACTCCGTCGCGACAGACCGAACACCGGGGAGCTGTTTTTT
TRBV5-1	TRBJ2-5	-	-	CASSQGRQETQYF	TGCGCCAGCAGCCAGGGCCGACAAGAGACCCAGTACTTC
TRBV27	TRBJ2-7	-	-	CASSLSWTPSISYEQYF	TGTGCCAGCAGTTTATCGTGGACACCCAGCATCTCCTACGAGCAGTACTTC
TRBV19	TRBJ2-1	-	once	CASNRAGDEQFF	TGTGCCAGTAACAGGGCTGGGGATGAGCAGTTCTTC
TRBV5-1	TRBJ2-2	TRBD2	-	CASSPLAGGNTGELFF	TGCGCCAGCAGCCCTTTGGCGGGAGGGAACACCGGGGAGCTGTTTTTT
TRBV9	TRBJ2-5	-	once	CASSAAGTETQYF	TGTGCCAGCAGCGCCGCAGGAACGGAGACCCAGTACTTC
TRBV5-5	TRBJ2-1	-	-	CASSLGVGSSYNEQFF	TGTGCCAGCAGCTTGGGCGTCGGGAGCTCCTACAATGAGCAGTTCTTC
TRBV15	TRBJ1-2	-	-	CATSRDPVAGINYGYTF	TGTGCCACCAGCAGAGATCCGGTGGCAGGTATTAACTATGGCTACACCTTC